The 25 T cell receptor beta chains below were found in one sample sequenced in a study of shared clonotypes between healthy human individuals. CD8 cells regarded as naive lacked CD45RO, were positively chosen for CCR7, and omitted terminally differentiated effector memory CD45RA+ cells. Produced via immunoSEQ multiplex PCR; TCRdb's table is partial and in-frame only. The table lists about 2 million clones, approximately 94% of them singletons. The source material was naive CD8+ T cells sorted from blood. The origin of the receptors is a man between 18 and 35 years old in good health.

Concerning this clone: Different DNA sequences within this sample yield the same CDR3. The chain is built from TRBV30 and TRBJ2-7; 7 nucleotides align to TRBD1. Unmatched junction bases numbered 3, after V lost 3 bases and J lost 4 bases. CDR3 length: 12 amino acids. The germline V gene has CDR1 GTSNPN and CDR2 SVGIG (reference sequence). CDR3 sequence: CAWSLQGYEQYF. DNA for the CDR3: TGTGCCTGGAGCTTACAGGGGTACGAGCAGTACTTC.

The chain recombines TRBV7-8 with TRBJ1-2; TRBD1 matches 8 bases. With V trimmed by 1 base and J by 6 bases, 16 bases remained unmatched. The CDR3 covers 18 residues. Germline CDR1 reads SGHVS; CDR2 reads FQNEAQ. The CDR3 reads CASSLVHGTGPSQDGYTF. The CDR3 region has the DNA TGTGCCAGCAGCTTAGTACATGGGACAGGACCCTCTCAGGATGGCTACACCTTC. Drawing the rest from reference TRBV7-8 and TRBJ1-2, the complete variable domain is GAGVSQSPRYKVAKRGQDVALRCDPISGHVSLFWYQQALGQGPEFLTYFQNEAQLDKSGLPSDRFFAERPEGSVSTLKIQRTQQEDSAVYLCASSLVHGTGPSQDGYTFGSGTRLTVV.

Of note for this clone: The sample carries other DNA sequences with the same CDR3. The chain recombines TRBV27 with TRBJ2-3; weak D call: TRBD2 (5 bases). This CDR3 contains 11 residues. V gave up 8 bases and J gave up 3 bases, with 6 bases separating them. CDR1 is MNHEY, CDR2 SMNVEV, per germline (reference sequence). The CDR3 DNA sequence: TGTGCCAGCGGGAGTACAGATACGCAGTATTTT. Amino acids: CASGSTDTQYF.

CDR3 bases: TGTGCCAGCAGTCAGTCGCGGCGTGATGAGCAGTTCTTC. It encodes CASSQSRRDEQFF. The J gene is TRBJ2-1, the V gene TRBV6-5; D remains ambiguous. There are 13 residues in the CDR3. The V end was cut by 5 bases, the J end by 8 bases, with 13 bases between. Germline V gene sequence: CDR1 MNHEY, CDR2 SVGAGI.

To note about this clone: This sample also contains other DNA sequences that code for the same CDR3. J is TRBJ2-2 and V is TRBV9; D ambiguous. CDR1 is SGDLS, CDR2 YYNGEE, per germline. V was shortened by 0 bases and J by 4 bases, with 4 bases between the two germline ends. The CDR3 has 13 residues. CDR3 sequence reads: CASSVEGTGELFF. Written as DNA, the CDR3 is TGTGCCAGCAGCGTAGAAGGCACCGGGGAGCTGTTTTTT.

The V and J genes are TRBV30 and TRBJ2-7; maybe TRBD2 (6 bases). The CDR3 has 11 amino acids. The V gene lost 4 bases and the J gene lost 6 bases, with 10 bases spanning the gap. The germline V gene has CDR1 GTSNPN and CDR2 SVGIG (reference sequence). As DNA, the CDR3 is TGTGCCTGGAATGAGGGAGGCGAGCAGTACTTC. Amino acid sequence: CAWNEGGEQYF.

The rearrangement links TRBV4-2 to TRBJ1-2; D ambiguous. The germline gives CDR1 LGHNA, CDR2 YNFKEQ. Trimming took off 0 bases at V and 2 bases at J, with 10 bases between the two ends. The CDR3 is 15 amino acids. The CDR3 is CASSQDWEVNYGYTF. CDR3 bases: TGTGCCAGCAGCCAAGATTGGGAGGTGAACTATGGCTACACCTTC.

The chain couples TRBV7-8 to TRBJ2-3, with D possibly TRBD1 on 5 matching bases. Trimming cost V 3 bases and J 2 bases, with 24 bases left between them. Germline loops: CDR1 SGHVS, CDR2 FQNEAQ. The CDR3 sequence is 19 residues long. The CDR3 loop is CASSFGLGLPEQDTDTQYF. CDR3 sequence (DNA): TGTGCCAGCAGCTTCGGGTTGGGCCTGCCGGAACAGGACACAGATACGCAGTATTTT.

This clone was observed a few times. Other nucleotide sequences in the sample specify the same CDR3. The chain uses TRBV27 and TRBJ2-1; D unclear. CDR3 length: 13 residues. Germline lookup yields CDR1 MNHEY and CDR2 SMNVEV (reference sequence). With 0 bases removed from V and 7 bases from J, the gap between germline ends came to 7 bases. The CDR3 region is CASSLSVGNEQFF. In DNA, the CDR3 is TGTGCCAGCAGTTTATCGGTGGGGAATGAGCAGTTCTTC.

This clone has a single count. The rearrangement joins TRBV11-2 to TRBJ2-3; D not certain. Germline V lookup: CDR1 SGHAT, CDR2 FQNNGV. V lost 0 bases, J lost 2 bases, and 6 bases lay in between. The CDR3 loop spans 14 amino acids. CDR3 in amino acids: CASSLERLTDTQYF. The CDR3 DNA sequence: TGTGCCAGCAGCTTAGAAAGACTCACAGATACGCAGTATTTT.

The V gene is TRBV7-9, the J gene TRBJ2-3; 8 bases agree with TRBD2. The CDR3 is 16 amino acids. Trimming cost V 5 bases and J 7 bases; bases outside gene matches: 14. Looked up from germline, CDR1 is SEHNR and CDR2 is FQNEAQ (reference sequence). In DNA form, the CDR3 reads TGTGCCAGCAGCCGGGAGGACGGGGGGGCCTCGAATACGCAGTATTTT. This gives the protein CASSREDGGASNTQYF.

The chain carries TRBV7-9 and TRBJ2-7; 7 positions agree with TRBD2. Trimming took 5 bases from V and 4 from J; bases not matched to a gene: 11. The CDR3 is 15 amino acids. Looked up from germline, CDR1 is SEHNR and CDR2 is FQNEAQ (reference sequence). DNA of the CDR3: TGTGCCAGCAGCGCCTCGGGAGGTTCTACTTACGAGCAGTACTTC. Its translation: CASSASGGSTYEQYF.

Points on this clone: This sample includes further DNA sequences coding for the same CDR3. The V call is TRBV7-2, the J call TRBJ2-2; D unclear. V lost 1 base to trimming and J lost 1 base, with 4 bases between them. Germline CDR1 and CDR2: SGHTA and FQGNSA. This CDR3 is 14 amino acids long. The CDR3 protein is CASSLVGNTGELFF. Here the CDR3 DNA reads TGTGCCAGCAGCTTAGTGGGGAACACCGGGGAGCTGTTTTTT.

The rearrangement uses TRBV28 and TRBJ2-7, with 15 bases lining up with TRBD2. Germline V gene data show CDR1 as MDHEN and CDR2 as SYDVKM. The CDR3 totals 16 residues. The trim removed 6 bases at V and 7 bases at J, leaving 10 bases unmatched. The CDR3 sequence: CASSPGLAGGPEEQYF. DNA for the CDR3: TGTGCCAGCAGCCCCGGACTAGCGGGGGGGCCAGAAGAGCAGTACTTC.

The CDR3 protein is CASSLTSSTSTDTQYF. DNA of the CDR3: TGTGCCAGCAGTTTGACTAGCTCAACTAGCACAGATACGCAGTATTTT. The rearrangement uses TRBV28 and TRBJ2-3, with TRBD2 identical over 7 bases. V lost 3 bases, J lost 0 bases, and 6 bases stayed unmatched. The CDR3 length is 16 residues. Germline V gives CDR1 MDHEN, CDR2 SYDVKM.

The chain uses TRBV5-4 and TRBJ2-7; TRBD1 is a possible D gene (7 bases). Germline assignment: CDR1 SGHNT and CDR2 YYREEE (reference sequence). The CDR3 runs to 14 residues. Trimming removed 7 bases from V and 3 bases from J, with 17 bases in between. The CDR3 sequence: CASSPGGNSYEQYF. CDR3 bases: TGTGCCAGCTCCCCAGGGGGGAACAGCTACGAGCAGTACTTC.

The rearrangement links TRBV13 to TRBJ2-4, with no clear D. The CDR3 totals 13 residues. V shed 5 bases and J shed 0 bases, with 5 bases lying between them. CDR1 and CDR2 from the germline V gene are PRHDT and FYEKMQ (reference sequence). DNA of the CDR3: TGTGCCAGCAGCGAGCTAGCCAAAAACATTCAGTACTTC. It encodes CASSELAKNIQYF.

Remarks on this clone: This sample includes further DNA sequences coding for the same CDR3. The V gene is TRBV5-6, the J gene TRBJ1-1; D uncertain. V shed 0 bases and J shed 4 bases, with 7 bases lying between them. This CDR3 spans 13 amino acids. Germline CDR1 is SGHDT and CDR2 is YYEEEE. CDR3 DNA sequence: TGTGCCAGCAGCTTGGGCAGAGGCACTGAAGCTTTCTTT. It specifies CASSLGRGTEAFF.

This clone is a singleton in its sample. The rearrangement links TRBV9 to TRBJ1-6, with D tentatively TRBD1 (6 bases). From germline, CDR1 is SGDLS and CDR2 YYNGEE. The CDR3 length is 17 residues. Trimming removed 0 bases at V and 1 base at J, with 11 bases between. The CDR3 protein is CASSVGGAGSYNSPLHF. In nucleotides, the CDR3 is TGTGCCAGCAGCGTAGGGGGGGCAGGTTCCTATAATTCACCCCTCCACTTT.

This clone was observed a few times. The same CDR3 can be traced to other DNA sequences in this sample. This chain uses TRBV7-9 with TRBJ2-1; D is ambiguous. This CDR3 contains 12 residues. V shed 1 base and J shed 5 bases, with 3 bases lying between them. Germline V gene data show CDR1 as SEHNR and CDR2 as FQNEAQ (reference sequence). This CDR3 reads CASSLGHNEQFF. The CDR3 region has the DNA TGTGCCAGCAGCTTAGGTCACAATGAGCAGTTCTTC.

Only one count was recorded for this clone. The same CDR3 arises from other DNA sequences in this sample as well. The J gene is TRBJ2-7, the V gene TRBV7-9; no clear D gene. This CDR3 spans 12 amino acids. Trimming took off 5 bases at V and 5 bases at J, with 10 bases between the two ends. The germline gives CDR1 SEHNR, CDR2 FQNEAQ (reference sequence). CDR3 residues: CASSLGVDEQYF. CDR3 nucleotides: TGTGCCAGCAGCCTTGGGGTTGACGAGCAGTACTTC.

The chain links TRBV7-2 to TRBJ2-7, with D maybe TRBD2 (6 bases). The CDR3 loop spans 15 amino acids. CDR1 and CDR2 (germline): SGHTA, FQGNSA. V was cut by 1 base and J by 2 bases, with 12 bases left in between. The CDR3 DNA reads as TGTGCCAGCAGCTTAGATTCGGGACTCCCCTACGAGCAGTACTTC. Translation: CASSLDSGLPYEQYF.

The V gene is TRBV6-5, the J gene TRBJ1-2; D not resolved. V was pared by 7 bases and J by 6 bases, with 21 bases between. The CDR3 totals 15 residues. Per germline, CDR1 MNHEY and CDR2 SVGAGI. CDR3 DNA sequence: TGTGCCAGCACTCTAAAGGATATCCCGGTCGATGGCTACACCTTC. This gives the protein CASTLKDIPVDGYTF.

V is TRBV25-1 and J is TRBJ2-1, with 8 bases that match TRBD2. J lost 4 bases, V lost 4 bases, and 9 bases had no gene match. The length of the CDR3 is 16 residues. Germline-derived CDR1 and CDR2 are MGHDK and SYGVNS. This chain's CDR3 is CASSGAPGLVYNEQFF. CDR3 in DNA: TGTGCCAGCAGTGGGGCCCCGGGACTAGTGTACAATGAGCAGTTCTTC.

The chain has TRBV28 and TRBJ2-7; 7 positions agree with TRBD2. This CDR3 is 13 amino acids long. The V and J ends lost 2 bases and 3 bases, in that order; junction bases with no gene match: 1. In germline, CDR1 is MDHEN, CDR2 SYDVKM. DNA for the CDR3: TGTGCCAGCAGTTTAACTAGCGACTACGAGCAGTACTTC. Protein product: CASSLTSDYEQYF.